This T cell receptor beta chain was observed in a study of CD8 T cells in ankylosing spondylitis. Study-wide results and caveats: There was reportedly significant enrichment of clones that were disease-linked in matched ankylosing spondylitis synovial fluid. There was a TCR beta motif, made of several highly homologous variants, that appeared characteristic of ankylosing spondylitis blood.

Germline CDR1 SNHLY, CDR2 FYNNEI. The CDR3 contains 15 residues. The ends were cut back, 3 bases at V and 0 bases at J, with 6 bases in the middle. Library preparation for TCR beta used quantitative 5'-RACE with molecular barcodes. TCRdb used MiXCR to reprocess the 5' RACE reads, holding one entry per CDR3 protein. This table holds fewer than 250,000 distinct CDR3 sequences, under 12% found once. This clonotype was observed a few times. Its antigen is as yet unknown. The chain employs TRBV2 and TRBJ2-6, with D uncertain. This sequence originates from a male donor with ankylosing spondylitis or in good health (not recorded which). The sample comprised blood, either unsorted or a sorted T cell fraction (not recorded which). CDR3 bases: TGTGCCAGCAGTGACCCCCCCTCTGGGGCCAACGTCCTGACTTTC. It encodes CASSDPPSGANVLTF.